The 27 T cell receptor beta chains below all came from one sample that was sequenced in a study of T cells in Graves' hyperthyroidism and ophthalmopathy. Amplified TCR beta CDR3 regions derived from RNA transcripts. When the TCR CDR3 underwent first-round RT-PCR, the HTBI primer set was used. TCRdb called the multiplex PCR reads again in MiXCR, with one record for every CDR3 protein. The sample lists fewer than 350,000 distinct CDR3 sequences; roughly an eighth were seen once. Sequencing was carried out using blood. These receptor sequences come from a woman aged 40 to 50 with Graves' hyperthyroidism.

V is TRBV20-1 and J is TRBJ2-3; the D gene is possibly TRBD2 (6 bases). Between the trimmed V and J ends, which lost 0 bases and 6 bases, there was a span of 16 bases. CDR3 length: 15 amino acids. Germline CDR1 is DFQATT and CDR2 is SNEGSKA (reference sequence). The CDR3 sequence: CSARDREHGADTQYF. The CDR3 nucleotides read TGCAGTGCTAGAGATCGGGAGCACGGGGCGGATACGCAGTATTTT.

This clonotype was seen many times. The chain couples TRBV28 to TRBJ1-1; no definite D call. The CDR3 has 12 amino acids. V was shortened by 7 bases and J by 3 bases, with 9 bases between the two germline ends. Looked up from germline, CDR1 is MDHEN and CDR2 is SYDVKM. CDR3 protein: CASKSLYTEAFF. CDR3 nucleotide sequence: TGTGCCAGCAAAAGCCTGTACACTGAAGCTTTCTTT.

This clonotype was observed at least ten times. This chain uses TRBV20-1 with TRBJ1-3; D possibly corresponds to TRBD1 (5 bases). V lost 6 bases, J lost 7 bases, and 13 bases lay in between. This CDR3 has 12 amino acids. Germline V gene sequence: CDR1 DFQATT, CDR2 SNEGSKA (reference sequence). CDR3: CSAGGGVNTIYF. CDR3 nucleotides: TGCAGTGCCGGGGGTGGGGTGAACACCATATATTTT.

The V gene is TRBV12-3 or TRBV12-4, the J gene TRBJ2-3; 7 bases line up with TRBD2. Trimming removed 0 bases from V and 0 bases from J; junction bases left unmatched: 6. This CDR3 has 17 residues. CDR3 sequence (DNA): TGTGCCAGCAGTTTAGCGGGTAGCGGGCCCAGCACAGATACGCAGTATTTT. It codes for CASSLAGSGPSTDTQYF.

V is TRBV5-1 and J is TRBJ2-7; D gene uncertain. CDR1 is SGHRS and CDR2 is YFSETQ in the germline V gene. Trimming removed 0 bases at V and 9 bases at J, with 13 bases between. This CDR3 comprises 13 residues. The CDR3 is CASSLVGIQGQYF. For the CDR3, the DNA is TGCGCCAGCAGCTTGGTGGGGATCCAAGGGCAGTACTTC. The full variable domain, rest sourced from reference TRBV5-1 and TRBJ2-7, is KAGVTQTPRYLIKTRGQQVTLSCSPISGHRSVSWYQQTPGQGLQFLFEYFSETQRNKGNFPGRFSGRQFSNSRSEMNVSTLELGDSALYLCASSLVGIQGQYFGPGTRLTVT.

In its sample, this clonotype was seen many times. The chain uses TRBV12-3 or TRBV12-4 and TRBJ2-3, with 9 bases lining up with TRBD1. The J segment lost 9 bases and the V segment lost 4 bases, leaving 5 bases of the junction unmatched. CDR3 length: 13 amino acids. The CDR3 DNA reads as TGTGCCAGCAGTTCCCCCGGGACAGGGACGCAGTATTTT. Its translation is CASSSPGTGTQYF.

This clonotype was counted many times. The CDR3 region has the DNA TGTGCCAGCATTCATGGGGAATACAATGAGCAGTTCTTC. Protein: CASIHGEYNEQFF. This chain uses TRBV2 with TRBJ2-1; D gene uncertain. Germline V gives CDR1 SNHLY, CDR2 FYNNEI. V was pared by 7 bases and J by 4 bases, with 11 bases between. The CDR3 is 13 residues long. Supplemented by reference TRBV2 and TRBJ2-1, the full variable domain reads EPEVTQTPSHQVTQMGQEVILRCVPISNHLYFYWYRQILGQKVEFLVSFYNNEISEKSEIFDDQFSVERPDGSNFTLKIRSTKLEDSAMYFCASIHGEYNEQFFGPGTRLTVL.

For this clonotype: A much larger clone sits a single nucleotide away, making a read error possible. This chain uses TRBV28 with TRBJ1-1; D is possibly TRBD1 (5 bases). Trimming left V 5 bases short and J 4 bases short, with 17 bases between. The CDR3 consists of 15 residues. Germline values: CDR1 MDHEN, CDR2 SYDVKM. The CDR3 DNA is TGTGCCAGCAGTCTTCCCTTTGGGGCGAGCACTGAAGCTTTCTTT. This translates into CASSLPFGASTEAFF.

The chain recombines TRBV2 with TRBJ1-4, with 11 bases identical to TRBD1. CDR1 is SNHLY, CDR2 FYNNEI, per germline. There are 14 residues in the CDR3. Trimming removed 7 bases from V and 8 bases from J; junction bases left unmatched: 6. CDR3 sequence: CASIGQGAKEKLFF. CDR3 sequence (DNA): TGTGCCAGCATAGGACAGGGGGCAAAAGAAAAACTGTTTTTT. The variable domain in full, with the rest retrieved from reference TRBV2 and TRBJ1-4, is EPEVTQTPSHQVTQMGQEVILRCVPISNHLYFYWYRQILGQKVEFLVSFYNNEISEKSEIFDDQFSVERPDGSNFTLKIRSTKLEDSAMYFCASIGQGAKEKLFFGSGTQLSVL.

CDR3 region: CASSVNWGNTDTQYF. The CDR3 DNA reads as TGTGCCAGCAGTGTCAATTGGGGTAACACAGATACGCAGTATTTT. The rearrangement uses TRBV6-2 or TRBV6-3 and TRBJ2-3; D remains unclear. V was trimmed by 5 bases and J by 2 bases, leaving 14 bases between them. The CDR3 runs 15 residues. Germline V gene sequence: CDR1 MNHEY, CDR2 SVGEGT.

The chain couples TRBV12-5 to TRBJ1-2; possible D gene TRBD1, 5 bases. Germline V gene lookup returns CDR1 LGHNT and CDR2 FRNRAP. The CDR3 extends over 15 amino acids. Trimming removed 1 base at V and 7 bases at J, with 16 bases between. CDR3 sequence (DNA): TGTGCTAGTGGTTTGGGCGGCCGAACGGGGGGTGGCTACACCTTC. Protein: CASGLGGRTGGGYTF.

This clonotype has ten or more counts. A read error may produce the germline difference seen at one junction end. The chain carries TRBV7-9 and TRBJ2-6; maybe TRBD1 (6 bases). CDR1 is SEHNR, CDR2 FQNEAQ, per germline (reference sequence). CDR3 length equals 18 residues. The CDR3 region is CASSDPQGRLSRANVLTF. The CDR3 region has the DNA TGTGCCAGCAGCGACCCACAGGGACGACTCTCTAGGGCCAACGTCCTGACTTTC.

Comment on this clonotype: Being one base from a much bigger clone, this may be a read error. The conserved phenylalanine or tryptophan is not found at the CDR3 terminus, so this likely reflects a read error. The CDR3 sequence is CSVKSGYNTDTQYL. The CDR3 coding sequence is TGCAGCGTCAAGTCAGGGTACAACACAGATACGCAGTATCTT. J is TRBJ2-3 and V is TRBV29-1, with a weak D call TRBD1 (5 bases). Trimming left V 6 bases short and J 2 bases short, with 15 bases between. Germline CDR1 and CDR2: SQVTM and ANQGSEA. The CDR3 totals 14 residues.

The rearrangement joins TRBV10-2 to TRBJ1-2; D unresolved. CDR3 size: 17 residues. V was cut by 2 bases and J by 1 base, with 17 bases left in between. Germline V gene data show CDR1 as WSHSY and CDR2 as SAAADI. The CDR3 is CASSERPLLPHNYGYTF. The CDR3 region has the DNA TGCGCCAGCAGTGAGAGGCCGCTACTACCGCATAACTATGGCTACACCTTC.

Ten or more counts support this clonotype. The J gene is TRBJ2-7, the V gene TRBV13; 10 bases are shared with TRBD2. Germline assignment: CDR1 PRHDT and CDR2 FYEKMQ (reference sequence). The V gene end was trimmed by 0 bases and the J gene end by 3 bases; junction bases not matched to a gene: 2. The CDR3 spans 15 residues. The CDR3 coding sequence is TGTGCCAGCAGCTTAGGGCCTAGCGGGAGCTACGAGCAGTACTTC. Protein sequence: CASSLGPSGSYEQYF.

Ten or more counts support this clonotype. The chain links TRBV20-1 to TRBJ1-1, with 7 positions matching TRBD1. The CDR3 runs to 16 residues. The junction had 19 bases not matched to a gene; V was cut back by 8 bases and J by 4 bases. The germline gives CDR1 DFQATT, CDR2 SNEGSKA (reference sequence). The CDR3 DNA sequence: TGCAGTCCAACAGGGGTTGTCAACTGGGGACGCACTGAAGCTTTCTTT. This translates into CSPTGVVNWGRTEAFF.

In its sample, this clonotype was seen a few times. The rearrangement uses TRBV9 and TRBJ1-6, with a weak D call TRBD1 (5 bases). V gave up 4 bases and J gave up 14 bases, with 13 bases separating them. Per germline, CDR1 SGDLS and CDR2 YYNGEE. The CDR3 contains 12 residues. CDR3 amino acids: CASSPGTGTLHF. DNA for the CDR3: TGTGCCAGCAGCCCGGGGACTGGTACCCTCCACTTT. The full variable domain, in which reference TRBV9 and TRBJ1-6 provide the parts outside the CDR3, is DSGVTQTPKHLITATGQRVTLRCSPRSGDLSVYWYQQSLDQGLQFLIQYYNGEERAKGNILERFSAQQFPDLHSELNLSSLELGDSALYFCASSPGTGTLHFGNGTRLTVT.

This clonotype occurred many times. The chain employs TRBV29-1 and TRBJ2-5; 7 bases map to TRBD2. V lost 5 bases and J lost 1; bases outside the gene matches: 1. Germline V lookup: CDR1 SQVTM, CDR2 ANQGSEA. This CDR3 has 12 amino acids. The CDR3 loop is CSVLAVQETQYF. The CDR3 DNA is TGCAGCGTTCTAGCGGTCCAAGAGACCCAGTACTTC.

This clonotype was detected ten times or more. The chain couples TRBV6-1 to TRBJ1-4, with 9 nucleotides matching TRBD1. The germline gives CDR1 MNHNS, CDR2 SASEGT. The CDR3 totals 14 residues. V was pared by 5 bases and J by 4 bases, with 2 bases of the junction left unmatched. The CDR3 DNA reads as TGTGCCAGCAGTTGGACAGGGGATAATGAAAAACTGTTTTTT. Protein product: CASSWTGDNEKLFF.

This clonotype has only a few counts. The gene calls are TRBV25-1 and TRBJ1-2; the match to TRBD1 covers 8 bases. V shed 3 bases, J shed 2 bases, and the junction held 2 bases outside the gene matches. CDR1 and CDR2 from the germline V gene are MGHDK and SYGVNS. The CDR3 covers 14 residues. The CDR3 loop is CASSDDRGNYGYTF. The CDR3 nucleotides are TGTGCCAGCAGTGACGACAGGGGAAACTATGGCTACACCTTC.

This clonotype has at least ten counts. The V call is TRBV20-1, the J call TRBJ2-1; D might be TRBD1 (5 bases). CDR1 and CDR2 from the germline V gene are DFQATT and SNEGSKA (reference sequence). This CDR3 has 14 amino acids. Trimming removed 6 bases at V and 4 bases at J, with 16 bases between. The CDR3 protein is CSAPRQGGYNEQFF. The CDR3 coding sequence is TGCAGTGCCCCCCGGCAGGGTGGATACAATGAGCAGTTCTTC.

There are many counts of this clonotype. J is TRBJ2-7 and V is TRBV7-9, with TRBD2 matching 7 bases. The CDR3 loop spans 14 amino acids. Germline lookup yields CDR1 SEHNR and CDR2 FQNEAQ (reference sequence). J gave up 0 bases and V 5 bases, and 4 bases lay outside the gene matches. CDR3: CASSPGLGSYEQYF. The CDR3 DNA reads TGTGCCAGCAGCCCTGGACTAGGCTCCTACGAGCAGTACTTC.

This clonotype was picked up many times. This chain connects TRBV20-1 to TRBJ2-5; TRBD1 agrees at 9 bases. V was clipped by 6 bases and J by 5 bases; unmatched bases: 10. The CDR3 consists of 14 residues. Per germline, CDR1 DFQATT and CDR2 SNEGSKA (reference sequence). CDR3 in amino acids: CSAPDRGRGETQYF. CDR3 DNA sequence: TGCAGTGCCCCGGACAGGGGCAGGGGGGAGACCCAGTACTTC.

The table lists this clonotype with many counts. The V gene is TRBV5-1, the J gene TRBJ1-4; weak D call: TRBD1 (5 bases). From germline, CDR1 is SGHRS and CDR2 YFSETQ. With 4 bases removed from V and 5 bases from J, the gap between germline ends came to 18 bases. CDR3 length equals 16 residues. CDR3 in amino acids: CASSGHGTRSNEKLFF. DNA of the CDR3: TGCGCCAGCAGCGGCCACGGGACTCGCAGCAATGAAAAACTGTTTTTT. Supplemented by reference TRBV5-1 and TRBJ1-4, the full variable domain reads KAGVTQTPRYLIKTRGQQVTLSCSPISGHRSVSWYQQTPGQGLQFLFEYFSETQRNKGNFPGRFSGRQFSNSRSEMNVSTLELGDSALYLCASSGHGTRSNEKLFFGSGTQLSVL.

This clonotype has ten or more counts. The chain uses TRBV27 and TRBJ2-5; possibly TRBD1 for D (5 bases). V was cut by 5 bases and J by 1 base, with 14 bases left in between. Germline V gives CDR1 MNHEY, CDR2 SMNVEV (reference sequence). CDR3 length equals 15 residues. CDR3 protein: CASSPYQGSQETQYF. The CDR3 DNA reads TGTGCCAGCAGTCCCTACCAGGGCAGCCAAGAGACCCAGTACTTC.

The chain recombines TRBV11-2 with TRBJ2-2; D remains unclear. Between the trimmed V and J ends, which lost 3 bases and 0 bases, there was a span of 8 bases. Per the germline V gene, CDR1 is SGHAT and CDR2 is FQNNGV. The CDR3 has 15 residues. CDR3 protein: CASSFTLPNTGELFF. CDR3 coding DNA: TGTGCCAGCAGCTTTACCTTACCGAACACCGGGGAGCTGTTTTTT.

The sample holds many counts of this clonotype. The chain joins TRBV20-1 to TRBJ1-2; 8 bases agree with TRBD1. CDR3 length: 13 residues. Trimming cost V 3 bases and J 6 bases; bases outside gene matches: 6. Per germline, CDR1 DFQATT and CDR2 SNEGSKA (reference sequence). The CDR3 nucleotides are TGCAGTGCTAGTATGTCAGGGGGCGATGGCTACACCTTC. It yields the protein CSASMSGGDGYTF.